This TCR beta chain was retrieved from a study of immune cell composition in non-small cell lung cancer (TCRdb year 2017). Concerning the study at large: Histologic subtype, mostly lung adenocarcinoma or squamous cell carcinoma, was determined with H&E together with p63, CK5, Napsin A and TTF-1 immunohistochemistry. For supplementary cohort #1, made up of some ten lung adenocarcinoma cases, paired tumour/lung TCR-beta sequencing was done and TIL populations were generated so that tumour reactivity could be assessed. Several tumour specimens with TCR-beta data were of rare histological subtypes and were excluded from the subtype comparisons. Using Adaptive Biotechnologies, the researchers ran TCR-beta sequencing on approximately 34 paired NSCLC tumour and non-adjacent lung specimens, along with just over 25 tumour-only specimens.

From frozen aliquots of unsorted single-cell suspensions, genomic DNA was isolated using the QIAamp DNA kit. Surgically resected non-small cell lung cancer tissue was used for the tumour samples. Tissues arrived within 2 hours after resection and were immediately processed into single-cell suspensions. Tissue was mechanically dissociated and enzymatically digested with DNase I, collagenase I and hyaluronidase for around 27 minutes at 37 °C, then filtered and RBC-lysed. A two-step multiplex PCR was used to amplify TCR-beta CDR3 regions from genomic DNA, and Illumina-compatible adaptors were added in the second step. TCR-beta immunosequencing was performed on an Illumina platform as a commercial immunoSEQ service. The original methods were these. Two measures summarised the repertoires: productive clonality, and Top 10 Clones, meaning the percentage of T-cell templates coming from the ten most frequent sequences. Values of productive clonality ranged from 0 to 1, with a monoclonal population indicated by a value of 1. Using log10 scatter plots, tumour-associated clones were identified as sequences that made up at least 0.1% of tumour T-cell templates yet were absent from the matched non-adjacent lung. Student's t-tests were used for two-group comparisons, ANOVA for comparisons across stages, and linear regression for relationships, with analyses done in GraphPad Prism7 and R. In its TCRdb copy, this immuneACCESS table keeps in-frame sequences only and misses some clones. Where compared with another copy, unresolved V genes explain less than half of these, and the others have no known cause. Clonal size and the V and J genes are those of that table, whereas D and trimming came from the DNA. This sample has 9,000 to 10,000 clones in its table, and 60% to 70% of those were observed once. Together, the top ten hold about 8.9% of the sample.

On the study overall, not on this receptor specifically: Across 10 or so adenocarcinoma cases, the maximal tumour-associated clone frequency showed a strong correlation with TIL tumour reactivity, but overall clonality showed no such correlation. Significantly higher Top 10 clone scores and productive clonality were observed in lung squamous cell carcinoma than in lung adenocarcinoma tumours. Tumour-associated clones >0.5% occurred in nearly half of NSCLC cases: around 32% of adenocarcinomas versus 75% of squamous carcinomas. The reactivity cohort included only ten to eleven cases, and whether tumour-reactive clones share sequences with the dominant in vivo tumour-associated clones was not shown. No significant correlation was found between smoking pack-years and tumour TCR-beta clonality.

The CDR3, cysteine through phenylalanine, is 15 amino acids long. CDR3 DNA is the only sequence kept; it has 45 bases, read in frame from the first base. V loses 4 bases at its end and J loses 2 bases; junction bases beyond the gene matches: 4. CDR1 and CDR2, per the germline V gene, are MNHNS and SASEGT. As to this clone: The clone's antigen remains unknown. No qualities accompany the bases; no much larger clone lies one base away.

This TCR derives from a human donor with non-small cell lung cancer. The sample was lung tumor tissue. The chain is encoded by TRBV6-1 joined to TRBJ1-2, and TRBD1 matches 10 of the central bases. CDR3 protein: CASSARQGANYGYTF. The nucleotide sequence reads TGTGCCAGCAGTGCCCGACAGGGGGCGAACTATGGCTACACCTTC.